This TCR beta chain was identified during a study of cytomegalovirus exposure and HLA in healthy donors. Findings of the study overall: In vitro, three CMV-associated chains proved specific for CMV antigens. The availability of immune exposure information extended only to CMV serostatus.

Germline V CDR1 and CDR2: KGHSH, LQKENI. This CDR3 is built from 15 residues. Trimming removed 2 bases from V and 0 bases from J, with 8 bases in between. As to this clone: Its cognate antigen is unknown.

PCR amplification relied on 60 Vbeta primers (plus 13 Jbeta primers). The repertoire was sequenced with immunoSEQ multiplex PCR; TCRdb's copy has only in-frame clones and lacks some. Among about 120,000 clones listed, approximately 79% were seen once. The chain couples TRBV18 to TRBJ1-3; D gene unclear. This clonotype was obtained from a man between 25 and 39 years old in good health and CMV-seropositive. Sequences were obtained from PBMCs. CDR3 sequence: CASSPGRFSGNTIYF. In nucleotides, the CDR3 is TGTGCCAGCTCACCAGGGCGTTTCTCTGGAAACACCATATATTTT.